These T cell receptor beta chains were read from a single sample in a study of Ad26.COV2.S vaccination and SARS-CoV-2 variants. TCRdb's copy holds only in-frame clones and misses some; the assay was immunoSEQ multiplex PCR. This table has 350,000 to 600,000 clones, about 89% appearing once. The source material was peripheral blood, sampled in a trial of Ad26.COV2.S vaccine versus placebo. These receptors originate from a person between 18 and 59 years old who received the Ad26.COV2.S COVID-19 vaccine or a placebo. Each CDR3 is given with its conserved first and last residue. A D gene is named only where the DNA matches it firmly. The size field is filled for only some rows; it gives once, few, many or a size class.

TRBJ2-7	TRBV19	-	-	TGTGCCAGTAGTATAGGGGGCTCTATCTCCTACGAGCAGTACTTC	CASSIGGSISYEQYF
TRBJ2-5	TRBV14	-	-	TGTGCCAGCTCCACGACCCAGTACTTC	CASSTTQYF
TRBJ1-3	TRBV28	-	-	TGTGCCAGCAGTTTCCGGGGAAACACCATATATTTT	CASSFRGNTIYF
TRBJ2-7	TRBV7-2	-	-	TGTGCCAGCAGCCAGGTGGGGGCTAGCGAGCAGTACTTC	CASSQVGASEQYF
TRBJ1-1	TRBV4-2	-	once	TGTGCCAGCAGCCCTAGCAGAGGGTTTACTGAAGCTTTCTTT	CASSPSRGFTEAFF
TRBJ2-1	TRBV2	TRBD2	-	TGTGCCAGCAGGCTTACTAGCGGGAGCTACAATGAGCAGTTCTTC	CASRLTSGSYNEQFF
TRBJ1-2	TRBV7-6	TRBD1	-	TGTGCCAGCAGCCCCGGACAGGGAATGACGGCAACTTATGGCTATGGCTACACCTTC	CASSPGQGMTATYGYGYTF
TRBJ1-5	TRBV11-3	TRBD1	-	TGTGCCAGCAGCACCGGACAGGGCAACCAAGATAGCAATCAGCCCCAGCATTTT	CASSTGQGNQDSNQPQHF
TRBJ2-5	TRBV7-9	-	-	TGTGCCAGCAGCGACGACAGGGAGGGTAAGACCCAGTACTTC	CASSDDREGKTQYF
TRBJ1-5	TRBV16	TRBD1	-	TGTGCCAGCAGCCCGACCACAGGGGCCATGGCGCCCCAGCATTTT	CASSPTTGAMAPQHF
TRBJ1-2	TRBV19	-	-	TGTGCCAGTAGGACCAGGGGCCTCGATGGCTACACCTTC	CASRTRGLDGYTF
TRBJ2-2	TRBV6-5	TRBD2	few	TGTGCCAGCAGTTCGGTTTTCGGGGGGACCGGGGAGCTGTTTTTT	CASSSVFGGTGELFF
TRBJ1-2	TRBV9	-	-	TGTGCCAGCAGCGACGATTACTATGGCTACACCTTC	CASSDDYYGYTF
TRBJ2-5	TRBV9	-	-	TGTGCCAGCGCGAAGGGGGAGACCCAGTACTTC	CASAKGETQYF
TRBJ2-1	TRBV18	TRBD2	-	TGTGCCAGCTCACCCCAGCTAAGCGGGGGGGCAGGCAATGAGCAGTTCTTC	CASSPQLSGGAGNEQFF
TRBJ1-6	TRBV7-2	TRBD1	-	TGTGCCAGCAGCCCCTCGGGACAGGTGCACCACTTT	CASSPSGQVHHF
TRBJ1-6	TRBV5-4	-	-	TGTGCCAGCAGCTGGGGTATCTCCTATAATTCACCCCTCCACTTT	CASSWGISYNSPLHF
TRBJ2-3	TRBV5-1	TRBD2	-	TGCGCCAGCAGCCGGGGACTAGCGGAAACCACAGATACGCAGTATTTT	CASSRGLAETTDTQYF
TRBJ1-5	TRBV6-5	-	-	TGTGCCAGCAGTTATCCGGGGCAGCCCCAGCATTTT	CASSYPGQPQHF
TRBJ1-6	TRBV11-2	-	few	TGTGCCAGCAGCAAAAGCGGAACGGGAACTAATTCACCCCTCCACTTT	CASSKSGTGTNSPLHF
TRBJ2-7	TRBV3-1/TRBV3-2	-	-	TGTGCCAGCAGCCAAATGAGCCACGAGCAGTACTTC	CASSQMSHEQYF
TRBJ2-7	TRBV7-7	-	-	TGTGCTAGCAGCTTGCCCCCGGGGGCTCTATCCTACGAGCAGTACTTC	CASSLPPGALSYEQYF
TRBJ1-2	TRBV2	-	-	TGTGCCAGCAGTGGCGGCAGAATCTATGGCTACACCTTC	CASSGGRIYGYTF
TRBJ2-7	TRBV5-1	TRBD2	-	TGCGCCAGCAGCTTACCTCTAGCGGGAGGGGGTGAGCAGTACTTC	CASSLPLAGGGEQYF
TRBJ2-7	TRBV6-1	TRBD2	-	TGTGCCAGCAGTGAAGATAGCGGGAGTCCTACCTACGAGCAGTACTTC	CASSEDSGSPTYEQYF
TRBJ2-5	TRBV9	TRBD2	-	TGTGCCAGCAGCGTCACCGGGACTAGCGCGTACCAAGAGACCCAGTACTTC	CASSVTGTSAYQETQYF